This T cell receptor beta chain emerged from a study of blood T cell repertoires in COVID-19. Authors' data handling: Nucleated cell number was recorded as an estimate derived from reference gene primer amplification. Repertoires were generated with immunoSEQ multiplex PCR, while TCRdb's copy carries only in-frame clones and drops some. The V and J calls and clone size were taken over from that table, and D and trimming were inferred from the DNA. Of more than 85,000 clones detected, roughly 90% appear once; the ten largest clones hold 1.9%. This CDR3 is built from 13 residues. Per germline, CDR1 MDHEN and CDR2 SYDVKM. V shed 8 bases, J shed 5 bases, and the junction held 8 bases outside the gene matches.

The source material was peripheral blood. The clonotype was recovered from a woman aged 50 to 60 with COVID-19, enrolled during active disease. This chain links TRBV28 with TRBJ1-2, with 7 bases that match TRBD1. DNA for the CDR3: TGTGCCAGCTGCACAGACAGGGTTTATGGCTACACCTTC. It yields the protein CASCTDRVYGYTF.